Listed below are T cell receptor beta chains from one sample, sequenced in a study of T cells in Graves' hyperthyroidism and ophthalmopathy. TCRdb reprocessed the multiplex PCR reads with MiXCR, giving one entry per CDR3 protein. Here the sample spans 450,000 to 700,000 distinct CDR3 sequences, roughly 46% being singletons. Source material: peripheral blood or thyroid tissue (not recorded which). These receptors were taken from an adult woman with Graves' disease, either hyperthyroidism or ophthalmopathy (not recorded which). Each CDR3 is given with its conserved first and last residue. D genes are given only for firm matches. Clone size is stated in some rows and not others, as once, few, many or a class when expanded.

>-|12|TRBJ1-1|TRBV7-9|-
TGTGCCAGCAGACTAGGGAACACTGAGGCTTTCTTT
CASRLGNTEAFF
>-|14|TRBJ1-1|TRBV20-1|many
TGCAGTGCTAACCCTCCAGGGGCAGGCACTGAAGCTTTCTTT
CSANPPGAGTEAFF
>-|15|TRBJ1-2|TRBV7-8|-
TGTGCCAGCAGCCCCATGTCCGGGATGGGCTATGGCTACACCTTC
CASSPMSGMGYGYTF
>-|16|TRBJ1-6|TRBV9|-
TGTGCCAGCAGCCCACGAGGCGGGGAGTATAATTCACCCCTCCACTTT
CASSPRGGEYNSPLHF
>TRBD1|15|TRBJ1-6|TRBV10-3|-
TGTGCCAGCAGTGCGGACAGGGCCGGCAATTCACCCCTCCACTTT
CASSADRAGNSPLHF
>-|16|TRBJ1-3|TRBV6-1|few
TGTGCCAGCACCCTTGAACCCGGGGGGCCTGGAAACACCATATATTTT
CASTLEPGGPGNTIYF
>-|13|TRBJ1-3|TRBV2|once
TGTGCCAGCGAGGGGGGCACTGGAAACACCATATATTTT
CASEGGTGNTIYF
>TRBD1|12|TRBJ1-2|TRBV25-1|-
TGTGCCAGCAGTCACAGGGGAGGAGGCTACACCTTC
CASSHRGGGYTF
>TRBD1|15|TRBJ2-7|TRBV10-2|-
TGCGCCAGCAGTGGCGGACAGGGATCCTCCTACGAGCAGTACTTC
CASSGGQGSSYEQYF
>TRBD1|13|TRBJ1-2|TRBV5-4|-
TGTGCCAGCAGCTTGGTTCGACAGGGGACCGGGACCTTC
CASSLVRQGTGTF
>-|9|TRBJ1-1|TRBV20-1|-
TGCAGTGCCGTGACTAAAGCTTTCTTT
CSAVTKAFF
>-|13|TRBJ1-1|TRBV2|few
TGTGCCAGCACACCCCGGGACCCATGGGGAGCTTTCTTT
CASTPRDPWGAFF
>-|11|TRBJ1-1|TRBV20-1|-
TGCAGTGCTAGAGCGTCTACTGAAGCTTTCTTT
CSARASTEAFF
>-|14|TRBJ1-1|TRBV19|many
TGTGCCAGTAGTAGAGGTCAATGGTTCACTGAAGCTTTCTTT
CASSRGQWFTEAFF
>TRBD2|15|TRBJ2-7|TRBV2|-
TGTGCCAGCAGTGAAGACGCTAGCGGGGGCTACGAGCAGTACTTC
CASSEDASGGYEQYF
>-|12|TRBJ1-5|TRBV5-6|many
TGTGCCAGCAGCTTGGCGGGAGGACCCCAGCATTTT
CASSLAGGPQHF
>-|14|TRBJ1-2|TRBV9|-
TGTGCCAGCAGCGTACGGGCAGGGGTCGATGGCTACACCTTC
CASSVRAGVDGYTF
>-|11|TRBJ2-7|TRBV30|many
TGTGCCTGGAGTCTCGGTTGGGGGCAGTACTTC
CAWSLGWGQYF
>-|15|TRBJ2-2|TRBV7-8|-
TGTGCCAGCAGCTTAGCCGCGCAACACACCGGGGAGCTGTTTTTT
CASSLAAQHTGELFF
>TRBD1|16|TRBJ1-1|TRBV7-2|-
TGTGCCAGCAGCCCTCGACAGGGGTTCATGAACACTGAAGCTTTCTTT
CASSPRQGFMNTEAFF
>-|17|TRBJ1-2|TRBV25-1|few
TGTGCCAGCAGTGAGCGAGGGGCTCGGGGCAGGCGTGGTGGCTACACCTTC
CASSERGARGRRGGYTF
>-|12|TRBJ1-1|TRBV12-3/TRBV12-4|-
TGTGCCAGCAGCTGGGTGGGAACTGAAGCTTTCTTT
CASSWVGTEAFF
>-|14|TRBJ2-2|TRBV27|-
TGTGCCAGCAGTTTATCCGTTAACACCGGGGAGCTGTTTTTT
CASSLSVNTGELFF
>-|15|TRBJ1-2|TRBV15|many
TGTGCCACCAGCAGGGAAGGGGAGAGCATCTATGGCTACACCTTC
CATSREGESIYGYTF
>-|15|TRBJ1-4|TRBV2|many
TGTGCCAGCAGTGAAAGGGCAGGGAGAAGTGAAAAACTGTTTTTT
CASSERAGRSEKLFF
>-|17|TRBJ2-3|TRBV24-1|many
TGTGCCACCAGTGATTTAGGCGAGCGGAACCACATTGATACGCAGTATTTT
CATSDLGERNHIDTQYF
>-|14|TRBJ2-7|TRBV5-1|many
TGCGCCAGCAGCTTGGAGACAGGCTACTACGAGCAGTACTTC
CASSLETGYYEQYF
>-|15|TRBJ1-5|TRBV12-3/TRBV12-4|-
TGTGCCAGCAGTTTCGCGTCAGGATCAAATCAGCCCCAGCATTTT
CASSFASGSNQPQHF
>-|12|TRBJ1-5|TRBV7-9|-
TGTGCCAGCAGCCGGGTACAAGAGACCCAGCATTTT
CASSRVQETQHF
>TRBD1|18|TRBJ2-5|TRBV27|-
TGTGCCAGCAGCTCCAGCCCCCGGGACAGGGGGCAGATGGAGACCCAGTACTTC
CASSSSPRDRGQMETQYF
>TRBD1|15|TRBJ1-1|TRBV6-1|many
TGTGCCAGCAGTGAATACAGGGGGTCGAACACTGAAGCTTTCTTT
CASSEYRGSNTEAFF
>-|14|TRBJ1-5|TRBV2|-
TGTGCCAGCAGTTTCGGACAGCTCCCGGGGCCCCAGCATTTT
CASSFGQLPGPQHF
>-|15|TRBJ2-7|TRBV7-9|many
TGTGCCAGCAGCTTAGAAGACCGACGCTCCTACGAGCAGTACTTC
CASSLEDRRSYEQYF
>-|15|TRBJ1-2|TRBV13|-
TGTGCCAGCGAGCTCTATCAACAGGGAGACTATGGCTACACCTTC
CASELYQQGDYGYTF
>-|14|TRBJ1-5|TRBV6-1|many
TGTGCCAGCAGTGAAGTGGAAGGAGGAAGGCCCCAGCATTTT
CASSEVEGGRPQHF
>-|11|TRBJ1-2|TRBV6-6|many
TGTGCCAGCAGTCCGGACGATGGCTACACCTTC
CASSPDDGYTF
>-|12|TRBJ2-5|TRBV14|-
TGTGCCGAACCGGGAGAAACCGAGACCCAGTACTTC
CAEPGETETQYF
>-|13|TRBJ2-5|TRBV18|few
TGTGCCAGCTCACCTGAGAACAGAGAGACCCAGTACTTC
CASSPENRETQYF
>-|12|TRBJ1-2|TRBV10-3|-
TGTGCCACAGGCCCAGGGAACTATGGCTACACCTTC
CATGPGNYGYTF
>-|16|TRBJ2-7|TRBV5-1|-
TGCGCCAGCAGCTTGGGGGACAGCGGGAGCTCCTACGAGCAGTACTTC
CASSLGDSGSSYEQYF
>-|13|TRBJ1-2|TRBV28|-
TGTGCCAGCAGTTCCCCCCATGGGGATGGCTACACCTTC
CASSSPHGDGYTF
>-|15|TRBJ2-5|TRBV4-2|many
TGTGCCAGCAGCCAAGATTACAGGGCATTTGAGACCCAGTACTTC
CASSQDYRAFETQYF
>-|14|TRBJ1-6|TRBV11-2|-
TGTGCCAGCAGCTTAATTGGGTTCGGCTCACCCCTCCACTTT
CASSLIGFGSPLHF
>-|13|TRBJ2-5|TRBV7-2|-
TGCGCCAGCAGCCTTGGACCGTCAGAGACCCAGTACTTC
CASSLGPSETQYF
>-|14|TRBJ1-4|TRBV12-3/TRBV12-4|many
TGTGCCAGCACCCAACCCGGGATTCCGGAAAAACTGTTTTTT
CASTQPGIPEKLFF
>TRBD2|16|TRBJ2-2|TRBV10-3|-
TGTGCCACCCGAACCGACGCGGGAGACGGCACCGGGGAGCTGTTTTTT
CATRTDAGDGTGELFF
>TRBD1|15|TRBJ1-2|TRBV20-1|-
TGCAGTGCTAGATCCCCCCAGGGGGCCAACTATGGCTACACCTTC
CSARSPQGANYGYTF
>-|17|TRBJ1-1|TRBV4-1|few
TGCGCCAGCAGCCTTGACGCTCGGGACGGGCTGAACACTGAAGCTTTCTTT
CASSLDARDGLNTEAFF
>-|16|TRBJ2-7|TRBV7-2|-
TGTGCCAGCAGCTTAGACGGCCAAAACTTAGTCTACGAGCAGTACTTC
CASSLDGQNLVYEQYF
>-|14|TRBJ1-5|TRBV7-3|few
TGTGCCAGCAGCGGACCTGACAAGGATCAGCCCCAGCATTTT
CASSGPDKDQPQHF
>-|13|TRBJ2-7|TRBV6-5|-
TGTGCCAGCACGGGACCGAGCTCCTACGAGCAGTGCTTC
CASTGPSSYEQCF